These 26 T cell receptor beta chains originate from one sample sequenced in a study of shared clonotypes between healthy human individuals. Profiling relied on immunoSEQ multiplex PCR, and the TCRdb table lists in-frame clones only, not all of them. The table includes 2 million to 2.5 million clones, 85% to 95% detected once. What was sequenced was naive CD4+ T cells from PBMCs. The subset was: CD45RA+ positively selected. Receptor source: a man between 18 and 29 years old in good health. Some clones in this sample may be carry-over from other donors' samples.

The DNA for the CDR3 is TGCGCCAGCAGCCAAGATATGGGATCCTACGAGCAGTACTTC. As protein: CASSQDMGSYEQYF. The chain joins TRBV4-3 to TRBJ2-7, with no clear D. V dropped 0 bases and J dropped 1 base, with 7 bases sitting between them. Germline CDR1 is LGHNA and CDR2 is YSLEER. The CDR3 is made up of 14 amino acids.

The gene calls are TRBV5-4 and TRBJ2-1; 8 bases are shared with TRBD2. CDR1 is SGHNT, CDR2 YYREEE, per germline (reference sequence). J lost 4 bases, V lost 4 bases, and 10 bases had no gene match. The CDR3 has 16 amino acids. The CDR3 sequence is CASSLEGLAPYNEQFF. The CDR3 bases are TGTGCCAGCAGCCTAGAAGGACTAGCTCCTTACAATGAGCAGTTCTTC.

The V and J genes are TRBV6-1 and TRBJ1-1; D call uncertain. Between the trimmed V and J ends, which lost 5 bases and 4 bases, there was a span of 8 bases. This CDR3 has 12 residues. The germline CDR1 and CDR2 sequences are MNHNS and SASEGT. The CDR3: CASSWFVTEAFF. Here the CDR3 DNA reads TGTGCCAGCAGTTGGTTTGTCACTGAAGCTTTCTTT.

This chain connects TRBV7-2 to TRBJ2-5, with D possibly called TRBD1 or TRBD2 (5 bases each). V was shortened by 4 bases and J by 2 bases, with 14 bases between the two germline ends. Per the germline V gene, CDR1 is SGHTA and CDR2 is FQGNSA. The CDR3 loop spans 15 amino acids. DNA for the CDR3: TGTGCCAGCAGCTCCGACTGGGGCGGGCAAGAGACCCAGTACTTC. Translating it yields CASSSDWGGQETQYF.

CDR3 loop: CASSYSRRTNTGELFF. For the CDR3, the DNA is TGTGCCAGCAGTTACTCCAGAAGGACGAACACCGGGGAGCTGTTTTTT. The chain joins TRBV6-5 to TRBJ2-2; D not certain. Trimming pared 0 bases from V and 0 bases from J, leaving 8 bases between. The CDR3 is made up of 16 amino acids. From germline, CDR1 is MNHEY and CDR2 SVGAGI.

CDR3 region: CASSQIGLAGSSYNEQFF. In DNA, the CDR3 is TGCGCCAGCAGCCAAATTGGACTAGCGGGAAGCTCCTACAATGAGCAGTTCTTC. This sequence joins TRBV4-1 and TRBJ2-1; 12 positions match TRBD2. Germline-derived CDR1 and CDR2 are MGHRA and YSYEKL. The CDR3 has 18 residues. With V trimmed by 2 bases and J by 0 bases, 5 bases remained unmatched.

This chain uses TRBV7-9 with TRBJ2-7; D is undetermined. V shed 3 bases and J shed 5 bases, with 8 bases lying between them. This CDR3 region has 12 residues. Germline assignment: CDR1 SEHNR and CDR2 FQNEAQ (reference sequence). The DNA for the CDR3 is TGTGCCAGCAGCTTCGGGCCCAACGAGCAGTACTTC. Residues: CASSFGPNEQYF.

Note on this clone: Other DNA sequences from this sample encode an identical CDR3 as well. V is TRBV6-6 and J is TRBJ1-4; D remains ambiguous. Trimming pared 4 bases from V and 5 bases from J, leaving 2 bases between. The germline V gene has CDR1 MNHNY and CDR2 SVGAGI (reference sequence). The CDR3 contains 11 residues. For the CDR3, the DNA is TGTGCCAGCAGTTCAAATGAAAAACTGTTTTTT. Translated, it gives CASSSNEKLFF.

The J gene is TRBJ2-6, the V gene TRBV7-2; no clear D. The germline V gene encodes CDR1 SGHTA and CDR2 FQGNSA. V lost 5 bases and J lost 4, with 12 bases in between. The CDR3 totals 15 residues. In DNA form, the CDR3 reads TGTGCCAGCAGCCCCCAATTCGGGGGGGCCAACGTCCTGACTTTC. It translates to CASSPQFGGANVLTF.

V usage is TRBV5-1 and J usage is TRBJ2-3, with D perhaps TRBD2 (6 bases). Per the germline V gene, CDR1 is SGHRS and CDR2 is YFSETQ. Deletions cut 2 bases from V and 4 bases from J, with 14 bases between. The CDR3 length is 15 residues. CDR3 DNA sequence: TGCGCCAGCAGCTTCCAGACGGCGGGGCCAGATACGCAGTATTTT. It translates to CASSFQTAGPDTQYF.

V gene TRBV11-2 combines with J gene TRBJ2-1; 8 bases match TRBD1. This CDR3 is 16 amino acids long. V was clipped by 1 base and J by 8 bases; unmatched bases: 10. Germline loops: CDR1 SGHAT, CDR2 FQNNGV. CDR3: CASSLGGTGFSDEQFF. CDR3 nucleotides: TGTGCCAGCAGCTTAGGTGGGACAGGATTTAGCGATGAGCAGTTCTTC.

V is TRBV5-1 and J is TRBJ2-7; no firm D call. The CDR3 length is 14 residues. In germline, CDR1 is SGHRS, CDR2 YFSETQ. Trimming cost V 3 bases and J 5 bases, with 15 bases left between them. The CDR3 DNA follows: TGCGCCAGCAGCTCACAAAACCCAAGGCACGAGCAGTACTTC. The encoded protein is CASSSQNPRHEQYF.

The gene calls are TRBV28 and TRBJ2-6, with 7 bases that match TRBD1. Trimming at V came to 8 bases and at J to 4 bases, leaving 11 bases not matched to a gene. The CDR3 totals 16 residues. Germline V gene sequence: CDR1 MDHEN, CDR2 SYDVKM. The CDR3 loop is CASGTFTGAGANVLTF. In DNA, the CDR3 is TGTGCCAGCGGCACATTCACAGGGGCCGGGGCCAACGTCCTGACTTTC.

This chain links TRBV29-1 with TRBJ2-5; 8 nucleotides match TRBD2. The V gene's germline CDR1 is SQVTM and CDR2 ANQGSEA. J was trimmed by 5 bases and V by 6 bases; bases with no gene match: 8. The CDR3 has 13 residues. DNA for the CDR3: TGCAGCGTACGAAGCGGGAGCGGGGAGACCCAGTACTTC. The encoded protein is CSVRSGSGETQYF. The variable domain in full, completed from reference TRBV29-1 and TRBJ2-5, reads SAVISQKPSRDICQRGTSLTIQCQVDSQVTMMFWYRQQPGQSLTLIATANQGSEATYESGFVIDKFPISRPNLTFSTLTVSNMSPEDSSIYLCSVRSGSGETQYFGPGTRLLVL.

CDR3: CASSLVASNYGYTF. DNA for the CDR3: TGTGCCAGCAGCTTAGTTGCTTCTAACTATGGCTACACCTTC. The chain combines TRBV7-2 with TRBJ1-2; unclear D gene. This CDR3 region has 14 residues. V was pared by 1 base and J by 0 bases, with 6 bases between. CDR1 is SGHTA and CDR2 is FQGNSA in the germline V gene.

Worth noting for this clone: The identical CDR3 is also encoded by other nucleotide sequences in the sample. CDR3 loop: CASSQQGAGGYTF. CDR3 DNA sequence: TGTGCCAGCAGTCAGCAGGGGGCAGGTGGCTACACCTTC. The chain employs TRBV28 and TRBJ1-2; 8 nucleotides line up with TRBD1. This CDR3 is built from 13 residues. V lost 5 bases, J lost 7 bases, and 6 bases stayed unmatched. The germline V gene has CDR1 MDHEN and CDR2 SYDVKM.

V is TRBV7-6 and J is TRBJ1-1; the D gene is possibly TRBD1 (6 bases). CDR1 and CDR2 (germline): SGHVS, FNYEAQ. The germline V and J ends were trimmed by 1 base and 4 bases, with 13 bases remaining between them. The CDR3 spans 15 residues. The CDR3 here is CASSLVGGHVTEAFF. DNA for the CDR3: TGTGCCAGCAGCTTAGTTGGGGGGCATGTCACTGAAGCTTTCTTT.

The CDR3 loop is CASSQDWGEQYF. In nucleotides, the CDR3 is TGTGCCAGCAGCCAAGATTGGGGGGAGCAGTACTTC. The rearrangement links TRBV14 to TRBJ2-7, with D perhaps matching TRBD1 or TRBD2 (5 bases each). There are 12 residues in the CDR3. V gave up 0 bases and J gave up 7 bases, with 7 bases separating them. The germline gives CDR1 SGHDN, CDR2 FVKESK.

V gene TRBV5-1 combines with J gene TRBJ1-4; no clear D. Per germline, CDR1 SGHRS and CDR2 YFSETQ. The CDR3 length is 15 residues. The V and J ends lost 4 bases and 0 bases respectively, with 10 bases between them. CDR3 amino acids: CASSPNIATNEKLFF. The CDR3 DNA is TGCGCCAGCAGCCCCAACATTGCAACTAATGAAAAACTGTTTTTT.

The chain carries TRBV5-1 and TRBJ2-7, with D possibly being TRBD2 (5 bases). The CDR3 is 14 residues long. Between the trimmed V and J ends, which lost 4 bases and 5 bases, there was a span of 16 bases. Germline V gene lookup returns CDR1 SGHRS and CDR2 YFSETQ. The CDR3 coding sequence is TGCGCCAGCAGCAACGGAGCGGTTGTTGACGAGCAGTACTTC. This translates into CASSNGAVVDEQYF.

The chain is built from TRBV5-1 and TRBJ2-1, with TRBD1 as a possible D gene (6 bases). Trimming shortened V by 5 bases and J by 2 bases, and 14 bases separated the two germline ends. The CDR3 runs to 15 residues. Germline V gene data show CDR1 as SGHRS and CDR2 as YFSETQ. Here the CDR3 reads CASRSTGITYNEQFF. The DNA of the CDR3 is TGCGCCAGCAGGTCTACAGGGATCACCTACAATGAGCAGTTCTTC.

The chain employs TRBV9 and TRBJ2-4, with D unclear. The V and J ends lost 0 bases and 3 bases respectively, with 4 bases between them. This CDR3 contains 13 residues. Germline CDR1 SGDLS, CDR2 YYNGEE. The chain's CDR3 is CASSVGGKNIQYF. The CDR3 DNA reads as TGTGCCAGCAGCGTAGGTGGCAAAAACATTCAGTACTTC.

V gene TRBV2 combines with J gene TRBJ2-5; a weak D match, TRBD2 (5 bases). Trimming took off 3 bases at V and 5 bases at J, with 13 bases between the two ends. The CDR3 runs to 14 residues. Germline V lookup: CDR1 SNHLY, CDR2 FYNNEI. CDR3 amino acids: CASSDSGVVETQYF. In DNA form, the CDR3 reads TGTGCCAGCAGTGATTCCGGGGTAGTTGAGACCCAGTACTTC.

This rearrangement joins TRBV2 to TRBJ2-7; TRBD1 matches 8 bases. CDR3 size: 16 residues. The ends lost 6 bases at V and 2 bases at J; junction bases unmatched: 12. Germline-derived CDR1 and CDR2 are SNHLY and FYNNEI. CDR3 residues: CASRGSTGAAAYEQYF. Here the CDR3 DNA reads TGTGCCAGCAGGGGATCGACAGGGGCGGCCGCCTACGAGCAGTACTTC.

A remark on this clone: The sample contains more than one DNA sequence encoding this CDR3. Here the CDR3 reads CASSPPAGDYGYTF. CDR3 DNA: TGTGCCAGCTCACCACCGGCAGGGGATTATGGCTACACCTTC. The chain uses TRBV18 and TRBJ1-2; a weak D match, TRBD1 (6 bases). Trimming left V 0 bases short and J 5 bases short, with 10 bases between. The germline V gene encodes CDR1 KGHSH and CDR2 LQKENI. The CDR3 length is 14 residues.

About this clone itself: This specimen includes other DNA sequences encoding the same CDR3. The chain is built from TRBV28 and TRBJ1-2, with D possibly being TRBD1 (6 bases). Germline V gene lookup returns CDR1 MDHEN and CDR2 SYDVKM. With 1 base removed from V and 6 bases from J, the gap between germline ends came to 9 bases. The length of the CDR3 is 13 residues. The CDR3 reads CASSLLGGNGYTF. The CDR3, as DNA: TGTGCCAGCAGTTTATTAGGGGGAAATGGCTACACCTTC.